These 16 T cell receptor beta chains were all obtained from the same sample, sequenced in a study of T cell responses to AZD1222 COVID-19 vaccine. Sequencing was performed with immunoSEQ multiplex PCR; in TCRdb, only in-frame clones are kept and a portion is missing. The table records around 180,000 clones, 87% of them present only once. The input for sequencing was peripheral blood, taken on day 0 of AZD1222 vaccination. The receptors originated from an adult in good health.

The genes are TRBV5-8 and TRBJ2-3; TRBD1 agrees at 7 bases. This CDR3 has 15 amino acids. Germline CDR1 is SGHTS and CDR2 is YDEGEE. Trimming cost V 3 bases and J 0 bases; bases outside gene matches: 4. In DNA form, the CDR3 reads TGTGCCAGCAGCTGGGGACAGTATAGCACAGATACGCAGTATTTT. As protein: CASSWGQYSTDTQYF.

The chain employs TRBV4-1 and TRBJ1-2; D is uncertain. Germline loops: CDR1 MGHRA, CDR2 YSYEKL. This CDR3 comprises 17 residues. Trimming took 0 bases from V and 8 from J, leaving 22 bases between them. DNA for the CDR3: TGCGCCAGCAGCCAAGATCCCGGACGGGGAGGACGTTGGGGCTACACCTTC. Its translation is CASSQDPGRGGRWGYTF.

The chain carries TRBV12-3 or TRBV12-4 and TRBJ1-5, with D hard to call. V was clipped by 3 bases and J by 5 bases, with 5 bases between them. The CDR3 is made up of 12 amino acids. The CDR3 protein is CASSFPDQPQHF. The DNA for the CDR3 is TGTGCCAGCAGTTTCCCTGATCAGCCCCAGCATTTT.

The CDR3, as DNA: TGTGCCAGCTCACCACCCGGACTAGGTTACGAGCAGTACTTC. Translation: CASSPPGLGYEQYF. V gene TRBV18 combines with J gene TRBJ2-7; 7 bases align to TRBD2. The trim removed 0 bases at V and 4 bases at J, leaving 3 bases unmatched. Germline CDR1 is KGHSH and CDR2 is LQKENI. The CDR3 spans 14 residues.

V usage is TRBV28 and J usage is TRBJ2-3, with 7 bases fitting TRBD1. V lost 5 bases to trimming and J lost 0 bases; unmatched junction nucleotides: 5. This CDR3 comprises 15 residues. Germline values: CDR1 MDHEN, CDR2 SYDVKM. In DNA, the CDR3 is TGTGCCAGCAGTCGTGGGGACAGAAGCACAGATACGCAGTATTTT. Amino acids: CASSRGDRSTDTQYF.

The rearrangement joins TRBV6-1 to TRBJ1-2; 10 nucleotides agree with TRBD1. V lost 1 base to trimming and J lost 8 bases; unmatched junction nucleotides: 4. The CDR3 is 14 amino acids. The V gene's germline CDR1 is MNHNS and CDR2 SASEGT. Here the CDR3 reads CASSEGQGARGYTF. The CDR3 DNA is TGTGCCAGCAGTGAAGGACAGGGGGCGAGGGGCTACACCTTC.

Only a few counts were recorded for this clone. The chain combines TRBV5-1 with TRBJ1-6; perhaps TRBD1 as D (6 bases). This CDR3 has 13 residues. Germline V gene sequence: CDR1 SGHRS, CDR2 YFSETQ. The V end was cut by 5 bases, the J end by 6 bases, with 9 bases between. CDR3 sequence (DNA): TGCGCCAGCAGTGGGGGGCCTAATTCACCCCTCCACTTT. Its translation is CASSGGPNSPLHF.

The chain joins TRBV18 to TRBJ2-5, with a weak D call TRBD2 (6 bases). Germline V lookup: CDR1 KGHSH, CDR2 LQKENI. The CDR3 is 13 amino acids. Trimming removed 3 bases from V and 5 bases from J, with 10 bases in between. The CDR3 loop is CASSPGLRETQYF. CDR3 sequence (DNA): TGTGCCAGCTCACCGGGACTTCGGGAGACCCAGTACTTC.

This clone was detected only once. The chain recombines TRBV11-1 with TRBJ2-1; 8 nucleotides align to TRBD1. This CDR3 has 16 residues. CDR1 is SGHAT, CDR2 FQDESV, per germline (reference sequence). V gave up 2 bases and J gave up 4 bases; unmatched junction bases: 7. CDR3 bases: TGTGCCAGCAGCTTATTCCGGGACAGGCCTTACAATGAGCAGTTCTTC. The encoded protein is CASSLFRDRPYNEQFF.

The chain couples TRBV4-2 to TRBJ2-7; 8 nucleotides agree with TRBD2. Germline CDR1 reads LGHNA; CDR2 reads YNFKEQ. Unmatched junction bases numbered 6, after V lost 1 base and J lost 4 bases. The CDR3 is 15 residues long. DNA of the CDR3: TGTGCCAGCAGCCAAGGGTCTAGCGGGTTGTACGAGCAGTACTTC. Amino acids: CASSQGSSGLYEQYF.

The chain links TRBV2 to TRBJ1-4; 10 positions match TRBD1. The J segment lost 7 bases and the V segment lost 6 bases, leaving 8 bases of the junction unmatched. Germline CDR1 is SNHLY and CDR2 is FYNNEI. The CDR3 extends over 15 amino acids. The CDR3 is CASRRLTGGGEKLFF. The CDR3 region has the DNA TGTGCCAGCAGGCGATTGACAGGGGGCGGTGAAAAACTGTTTTTT.

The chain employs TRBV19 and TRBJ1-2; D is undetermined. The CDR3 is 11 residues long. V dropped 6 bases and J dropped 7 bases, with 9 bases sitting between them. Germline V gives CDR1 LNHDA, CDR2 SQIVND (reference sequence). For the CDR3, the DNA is TGTGCCAGTAGCACGGGTTTTGGCTACACCTTC. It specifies CASSTGFGYTF.

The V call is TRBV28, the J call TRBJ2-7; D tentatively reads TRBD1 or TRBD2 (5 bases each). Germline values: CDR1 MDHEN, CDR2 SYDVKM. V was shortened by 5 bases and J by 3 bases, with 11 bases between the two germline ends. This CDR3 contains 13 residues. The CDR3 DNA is TGTGCCAGCAGTCCCAGTGGGGGCTACGAGCAGTACTTC. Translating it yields CASSPSGGYEQYF.

CDR3 amino acids: CASSQDAMEGGQYF. The CDR3, as DNA: TGCGCCAGCAGCCAAGACGCGATGGAAGGCGGGCAGTACTTC. The chain uses TRBV4-1 and TRBJ2-7; D uncertain. V was cut by 0 bases and J by 9 bases, with 15 bases left in between. There are 14 residues in the CDR3. The germline V gene has CDR1 MGHRA and CDR2 YSYEKL.

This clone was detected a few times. CDR3 protein: CASSLRVNYGYTF. CDR3 bases: TGTGCCAGCAGCTTGAGGGTAAACTATGGCTACACCTTC. The genes are TRBV5-6 and TRBJ1-2; D not certain. The CDR3 has 13 residues. Germline-derived CDR1 and CDR2 are SGHDT and YYEEEE. The V gene lost 1 base and the J gene lost 2 bases, with 6 bases spanning the gap.

The CDR3 DNA follows: TGTGCCAGCAGTGCGCAACAGGGCAGCTCCTACGAGCAGTACTTC. This encodes CASSAQQGSSYEQYF. The J gene is TRBJ2-7, the V gene TRBV2; tentative D call: TRBD1 (6 bases). The germline CDR1 and CDR2 sequences are SNHLY and FYNNEI. V lost 4 bases and J lost 0, with 13 bases in between. The length of the CDR3 is 15 residues. The full variable domain, rest sourced from reference TRBV2 and TRBJ2-7, is EPEVTQTPSHQVTQMGQEVILRCVPISNHLYFYWYRQILGQKVEFLVSFYNNEISEKSEIFDDQFSVERPDGSNFTLKIRSTKLEDSAMYFCASSAQQGSSYEQYFGPGTRLTVT.